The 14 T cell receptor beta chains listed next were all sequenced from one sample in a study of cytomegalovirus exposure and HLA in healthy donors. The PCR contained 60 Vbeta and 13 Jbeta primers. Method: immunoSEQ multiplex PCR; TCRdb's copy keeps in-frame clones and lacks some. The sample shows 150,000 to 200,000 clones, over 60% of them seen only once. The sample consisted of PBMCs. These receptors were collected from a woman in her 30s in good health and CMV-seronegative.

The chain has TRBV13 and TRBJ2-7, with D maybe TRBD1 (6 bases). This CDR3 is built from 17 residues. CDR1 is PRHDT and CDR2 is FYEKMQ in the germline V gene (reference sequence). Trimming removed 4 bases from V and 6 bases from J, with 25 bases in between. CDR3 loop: CASSSIVQDSVPSEQYF. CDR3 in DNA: TGTGCCAGCAGCTCCATAGTCCAGGACAGTGTTCCCTCCGAGCAGTACTTC.

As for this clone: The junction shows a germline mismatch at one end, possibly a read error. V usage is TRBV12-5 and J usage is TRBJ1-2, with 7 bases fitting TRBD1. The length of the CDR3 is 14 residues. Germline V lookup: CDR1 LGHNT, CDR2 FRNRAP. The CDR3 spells CASGLPDRAHGYPF. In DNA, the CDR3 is TGTGCTAGTGGTTTGCCCGACAGGGCACATGGCTACCCCTTC. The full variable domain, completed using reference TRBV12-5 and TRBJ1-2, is DARVTQTPRHKVTEMGQEVTMRCQPILGHNTVFWYRQTMMQGLELLAYFRNRAPLDDSGMPKDRFSAEMPDATLATLKIQPSEPRDSAVYFCASGLPDRAHGYPFGSGTRLTVV.

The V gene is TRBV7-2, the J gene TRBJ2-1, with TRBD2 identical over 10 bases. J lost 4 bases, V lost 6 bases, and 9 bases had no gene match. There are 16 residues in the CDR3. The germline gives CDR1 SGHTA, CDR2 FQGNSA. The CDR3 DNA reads TGTGCCAGCAGACACCTAGCGGGAGCTGGGTACAATGAGCAGTTCTTC. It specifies CASRHLAGAGYNEQFF.

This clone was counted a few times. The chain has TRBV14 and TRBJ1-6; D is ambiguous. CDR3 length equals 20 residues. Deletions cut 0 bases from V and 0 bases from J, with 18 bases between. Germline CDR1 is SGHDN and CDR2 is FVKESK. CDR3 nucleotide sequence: TGTGCCAGCAGCCAAGACCCCAGTGGCAGGTCGAGCTCCTATAATTCACCCCTCCACTTT. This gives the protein CASSQDPSGRSSSYNSPLHF.

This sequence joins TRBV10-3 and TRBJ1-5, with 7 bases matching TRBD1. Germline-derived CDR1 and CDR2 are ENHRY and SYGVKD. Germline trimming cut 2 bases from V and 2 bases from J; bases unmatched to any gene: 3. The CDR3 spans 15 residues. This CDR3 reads CAISEIGTGNQPQHF. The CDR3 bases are TGTGCCATCAGTGAGATAGGGACAGGCAATCAGCCCCAGCATTTT.

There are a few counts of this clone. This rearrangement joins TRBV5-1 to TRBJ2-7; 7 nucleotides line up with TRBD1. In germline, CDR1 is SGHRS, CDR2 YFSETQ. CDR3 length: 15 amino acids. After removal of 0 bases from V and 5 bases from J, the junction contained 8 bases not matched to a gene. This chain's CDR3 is CASSLVAGGFNEQYF. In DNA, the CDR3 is TGCGCCAGCAGCTTGGTGGCAGGGGGTTTCAACGAGCAGTACTTC.

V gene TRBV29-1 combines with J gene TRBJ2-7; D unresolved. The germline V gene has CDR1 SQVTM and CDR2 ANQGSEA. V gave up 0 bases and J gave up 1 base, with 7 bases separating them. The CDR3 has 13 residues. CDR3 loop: CSVEDLLSYEQYF. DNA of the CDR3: TGCAGCGTTGAAGATCTCTTGTCCTACGAGCAGTACTTC.

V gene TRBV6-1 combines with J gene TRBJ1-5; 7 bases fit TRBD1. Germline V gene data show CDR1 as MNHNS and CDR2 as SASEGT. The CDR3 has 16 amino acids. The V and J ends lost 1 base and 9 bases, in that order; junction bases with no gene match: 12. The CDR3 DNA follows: TGTGCCAGCAGTGAAGGACAGGGAGTTTCTCGATGGCCCCAGCATTTT. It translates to CASSEGQGVSRWPQHF.

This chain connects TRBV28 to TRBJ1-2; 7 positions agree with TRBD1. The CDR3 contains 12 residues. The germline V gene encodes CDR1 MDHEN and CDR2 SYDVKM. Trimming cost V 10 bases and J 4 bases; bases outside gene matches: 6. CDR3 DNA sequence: TGTGCCACAGCCGGGGACAGCTATGGCTACACCTTC. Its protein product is CATAGDSYGYTF.

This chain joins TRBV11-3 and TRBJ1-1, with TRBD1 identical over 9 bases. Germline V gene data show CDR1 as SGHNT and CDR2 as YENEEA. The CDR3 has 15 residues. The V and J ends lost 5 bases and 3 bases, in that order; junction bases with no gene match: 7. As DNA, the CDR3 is TGTGCCAGCAGCCTAGGACAGGGGAAGGACACTGAAGCTTTCTTT. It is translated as CASSLGQGKDTEAFF.

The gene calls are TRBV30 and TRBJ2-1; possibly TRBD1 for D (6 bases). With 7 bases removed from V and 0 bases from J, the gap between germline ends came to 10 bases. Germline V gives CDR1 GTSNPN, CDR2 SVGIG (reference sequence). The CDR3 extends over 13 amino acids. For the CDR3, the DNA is TGTGCCTTGGGACAAAGCTCCTACAATGAGCAGTTCTTC. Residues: CALGQSSYNEQFF.

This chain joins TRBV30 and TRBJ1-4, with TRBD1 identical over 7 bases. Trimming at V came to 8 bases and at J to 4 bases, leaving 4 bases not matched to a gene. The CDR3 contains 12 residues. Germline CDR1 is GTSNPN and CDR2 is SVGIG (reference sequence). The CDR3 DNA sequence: TGTGCCCGGGGACAGCTTAATGAAAAACTGTTTTTT. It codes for CARGQLNEKLFF.

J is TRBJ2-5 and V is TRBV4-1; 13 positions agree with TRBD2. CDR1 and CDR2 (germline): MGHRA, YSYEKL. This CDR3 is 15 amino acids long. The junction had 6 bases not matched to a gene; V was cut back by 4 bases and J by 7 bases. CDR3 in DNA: TGCGCCAGCAGCCTAGGACTAGCGGGAGCGACGACCCAGTACTTC. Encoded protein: CASSLGLAGATTQYF.

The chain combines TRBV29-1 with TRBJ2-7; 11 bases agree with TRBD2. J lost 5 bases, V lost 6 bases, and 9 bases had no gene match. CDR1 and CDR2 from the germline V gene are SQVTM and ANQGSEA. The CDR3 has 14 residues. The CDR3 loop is CSVRTTSGSDEQYF. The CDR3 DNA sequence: TGCAGCGTCCGCACCACTAGCGGGAGTGACGAGCAGTACTTC.